This TCR beta chain is drawn from a study of blood T cell repertoires in COVID-19. Overall study context: The samples span acute and convalescent COVID-19 from the United States, Italy and Spain. PBMCs, B-cell-depleted T cells, or T cells were the source of the cDNA or gDNA that made up the material.

Germline V gives CDR1 MNHEY, CDR2 SVGAGI. The CDR3 runs 15 residues. With 0 bases removed from V and 1 base from J, the gap between germline ends came to 9 bases. Per the original methods: Amplifying reference gene primers gave estimates of nucleated cell counts. Some clones are missing from TCRdb's copy, which holds only in-frame ones; the method was immunoSEQ multiplex PCR. V and J calls and clone size are copied from that table; D and trimming were computed from the DNA. The sample holds approximately 180,000 clones, 70% to 90% seen once. Sequenced sample: peripheral blood. The sequence was collected from a human donor with active or convalescent COVID-19. The donor label of this sample is uncertain. The V call is TRBV6-5, the J call TRBJ1-1, with a tentative D call TRBD1 (6 bases). The CDR3 reads CASSYSDSPNTEAFF. Here the CDR3 DNA reads TGTGCCAGCAGTTACTCGGACAGCCCGAACACTGAAGCTTTCTTT.